What follows describes a single TCR beta chain. Its antigen has not been determined. No qualities accompany the bases; no much larger clone lies one base away. In light of the paper, this sample's time point label describes: baseline before first vaccination. Vaccinee samples were obtained from the UK trials COV001 and COV002, which included a single-blind randomized controlled phase 2/3 trial of AZD1222 (ChAdOx1 nCoV-19) in healthy adults. Trial participant PBMC samples were collected at day 0 and day 28 after the second dose for TCRbeta chain sequencing. This entry is derived from a study of T cell responses to AZD1222 COVID-19 vaccine (dated by TCRdb to the early 2020s). Describing the broader study: Because spike-specific TCR depth and breadth did not differ between the two schedules, AZD1222 recipients who got a second dose at roughly 4 weeks were pooled with those who got a second dose at roughly 12 weeks. TCR sequencing covered more than 230 trial participants: 207 given two doses of AZD1222 and approximately 26 given two doses of MenACWY control vaccine. Enrollment into the trials was organized by age into subgroups of 18-55, 56-69 and 70-plus years, and those subgroups contained roughly 160, 29 and 62 TCR-sequenced participants, respectively. Study-wide conclusions, independent of this receptor: The vaccine-associated CD4 TCRs covered the entire spike protein, and the dominant responses fell in regions 160-218 and 743-854. The 56-69-year group was small, and its depth increase did not reach significance, likely because of low power. Because no samples from the day 14 peak response were available, repertoires could be characterized only after the peak T cell response. Epitopes outside the regions mutated in the B.1.351 and B.1.1.7 variants were reportedly recognized by nearly half of the unique spike-specific TCRs. Spike-specific TCR breadth and depth rose significantly after two AZD1222 doses compared with day 0 and with MenACWY recipients. Participants were mostly white British, with more females than males. The authors suggested clonal diversity may have been underestimated. Conclusions about previously exposed vaccinees were limited because only six or seven AZD1222 recipients were SARS-CoV-2 seropositive at baseline.

Relative to germline, V is 0 bases shorter and J is 2 bases shorter, with 22 bases between their ends. Taken from the germline V gene, the CDR1 and CDR2 loops are SGHRS and YFSETQ. From the cysteine through the phenylalanine, the CDR3 covers 19 amino acids. CDR3 DNA only is kept here, 57 bases in frame from base 1. The CDR3 regions of human TCRbeta chains were analyzed by immunosequencing. The authors' pipeline ran thus. Repertoire TCRs were matched against a reference library of SARS-CoV-2-specific TCRs generated with the MIRA antigen-specificity platform. Breadth meant the fraction of unique TCRs that were SARS-CoV-2-associated, whereas depth meant the fraction of total T cells that were SARS-CoV-2-associated. Using the MIRA data, every spike-specific TCR was mapped to the spike region that the TCR reacted to and assigned to either a CD4 or a CD8 class. Log10-transformed breadth and depth values were compared by one-way ANOVA with Sidak's multiple comparisons tests. The table comes from immuneACCESS by way of TCRdb, which keeps in-frame sequences with V and J called. Part of the clones is missing from these tables; in studies checked, under half for an unresolved V gene and the rest for unknown reasons. The V and J calls and the clone size are those of that table, but D and trimming were determined from the DNA. In all, the sample holds fewer than 150,000 clones, and around 86% of those were seen once. Together, the top ten hold roughly 1.2% of the sample.

This material consisted of peripheral blood, taken on day 0 of AZD1222 vaccination. The receptor was derived from an adult in good health. The rearrangement combines TRBV5-1 with TRBJ2-3, with a tentative D gene TRBD2 over 7 matching bases. The CDR3 protein sequence reads: CASSLVGRGGGRFTDTQYF. The DNA sequence follows: TGCGCCAGCAGCTTGGTTGGGCGCGGCGGGGGCCGGTTCACAGATACGCAGTATTTT.